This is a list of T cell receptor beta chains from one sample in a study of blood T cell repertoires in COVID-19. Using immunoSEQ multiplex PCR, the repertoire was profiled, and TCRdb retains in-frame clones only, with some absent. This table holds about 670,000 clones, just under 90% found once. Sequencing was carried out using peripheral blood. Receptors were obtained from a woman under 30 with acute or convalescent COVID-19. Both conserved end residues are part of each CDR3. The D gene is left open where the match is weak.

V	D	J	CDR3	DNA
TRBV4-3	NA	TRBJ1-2	CASSQDLRANYGYTF	TGCGCCAGCAGCCAGGACCTGAGGGCGAACTATGGCTACACCTTC
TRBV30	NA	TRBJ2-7	CAWSGDKSSYEQYF	TGTGCCTGGAGTGGGGACAAGAGCTCCTACGAGCAGTACTTC
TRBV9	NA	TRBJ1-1	CASSSGWGVNTEAFF	TGTGCCAGCAGCAGCGGGTGGGGAGTGAACACTGAAGCTTTCTTT
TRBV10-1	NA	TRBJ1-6	CASSGRRGNSPLHF	TGCGCCAGCAGTGGCCGTAGGGGGAATTCACCCCTCCACTTT
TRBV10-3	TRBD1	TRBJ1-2	CAISETGGGGYGYTF	TGTGCCATCAGTGAGACAGGGGGCGGCGGCTATGGCTACACCTTC
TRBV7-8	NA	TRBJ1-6	CASSLRAGGVGNSPLHF	TGTGCCAGCAGTTTGAGGGCGGGGGGCGTCGGGAATTCACCCCTCCACTTT
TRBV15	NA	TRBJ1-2	CATSHPVYGYTF	TGTGCCACCAGCCACCCGGTCTATGGCTACACCTTC
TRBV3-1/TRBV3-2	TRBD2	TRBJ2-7	CASSVIRDYSYEQYF	TGTGCCAGCAGCGTTATACGGGACTACTCCTACGAGCAGTACTTC
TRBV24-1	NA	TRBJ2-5	CATSDRGGRHTETRETQYF	TGTGCCACCAGTGATCGAGGGGGTAGACATACTGAAACCCGAGAGACCCAGTACTTC
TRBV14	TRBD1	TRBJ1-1	CASSLYRGRTEAFF	TGTGCCAGCAGCCTTTACAGGGGCAGGACTGAAGCTTTCTTT
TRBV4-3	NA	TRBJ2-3	CASSQERKSDTQYF	TGCGCCAGCAGCCAAGAGCGGAAGTCGGATACGCAGTATTTT
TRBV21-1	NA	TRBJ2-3	CASSKISTDTQYF	TGTGCCAGCAGCAAAATAAGCACAGATACGCAGTATTTT
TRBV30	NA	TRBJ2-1	CAWTDPGRGSYNEQFF	TGTGCCTGGACAGACCCCGGCAGAGGCTCCTACAATGAGCAGTTCTTC
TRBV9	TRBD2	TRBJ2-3	CASSVSSGGASDTQYF	TGTGCCAGCAGCGTGTCTAGCGGGGGGGCAAGTGATACGCAGTATTTT
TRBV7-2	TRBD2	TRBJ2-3	CASSLGLAGEGDTQYF	TGTGCCAGCAGCTTAGGCCTAGCGGGGGAAGGAGATACGCAGTATTTT
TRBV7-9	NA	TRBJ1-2	CASREENFYGYTF	TGTGCCAGCAGGGAGGAGAATTTCTATGGCTACACCTTC